A selection of T cell receptor beta chains follows, all from one sample in a study of cytomegalovirus exposure and HLA in healthy donors. Produced via immunoSEQ multiplex PCR; TCRdb's table is partial and in-frame only. The sample holds some 150,000 clones; about nine tenths are singletons and the top ten take 4.5%. Sequencing input: PBMCs. The receptors were sampled from a young man in good health and CMV-seropositive. Both conserved end residues are trimmed from each CDR3.

J | V | CDR3
TRBJ2-5 | TRBV4-2 | ASSQLQGETQY
TRBJ1-5 | TRBV11-3 | APYPIQGNQPQH
TRBJ2-7 | TRBV27 | ASSFQGTYEQY
TRBJ1-1 | TRBV25-1 | ASTKGGGMNTEAF
TRBJ2-5 | TRBV4-1 | ASSQGVAGQETQY
TRBJ1-1 | TRBV9 | ASSVGVRQGGTEAF
TRBJ2-7 | TRBV4-1 | ASSQLGGSSPYEQY
TRBJ2-7 | TRBV27 | ASTGQGKSKQY
TRBJ2-2 | TRBV4-1 | ASSQDSNIPGELF
TRBJ1-1 | TRBV5-1 | ASSPPGDTEAF
TRBJ1-3 | TRBV19 | ASRWTRGSGNTIY
TRBJ1-3 | TRBV18 | ASSQQGAGNTIY
TRBJ1-4 | TRBV6-6 | ASSYGDSREKLF
TRBJ2-7 | TRBV2 | ASIPTSGKQY
TRBJ2-1 | TRBV12-5 | ASGSGQYSYNEQF
TRBJ2-7 | TRBV5-6 | ASSLAQASYEQY
TRBJ2-1 | TRBV18 | ASSTSGVDEQF